This is a list of T cell receptor beta chains from one sample in a study of blood T cell repertoires in COVID-19. Clones were sequenced by immunoSEQ multiplex PCR, and TCRdb holds only the in-frame ones, with some missing. This table holds approximately 400,000 clones, 88% found once. The sequenced sample was PBMCs or T cells enriched from blood (not recorded which). These receptors came from a young woman who had recovered from COVID-19. Both conserved end residues are part of each CDR3. The D gene is left open where the match is weak. A row's size may be missing; if present it is once, few, many or a size class.

clone_size d_call cdr3_length j_call v_call cdr3_nt cdr3_aa
NA TRBD1 15 TRBJ2-7 TRBV11-1 TGTGCCAGCAGCGCCCGACAGGGATTCTCCTACGAGCAGTACTTC CASSARQGFSYEQYF
NA NA 12 TRBJ2-7 TRBV6-5 TGTGCCAGCAGTTACAACGGCTACGAGCAGTACTTC CASSYNGYEQYF
NA NA 12 TRBJ1-1 TRBV18 TGTGCCAGCTCATCCTGGAGCACTGAAGCTTTCTTT CASSSWSTEAFF
NA NA 19 TRBJ1-6 TRBV4-2 TGTGCCAGCAGCCAAGGTTCGGGACGGGGGGCCTCCTATAATTCACCCCTCCACTTT CASSQGSGRGASYNSPLHF
NA TRBD2 16 TRBJ2-3 TRBV6-2/TRBV6-3 TGTGCCAGCAGTATAGCGGGGGGAGGGTTTTTCGGTACGCAGTATTTT CASSIAGGGFFGTQYF
NA NA 14 TRBJ1-6 TRBV18 TGTGCCAGCTCACCCGGGATTCCGGATTCACCCCTCCACTTT CASSPGIPDSPLHF
NA NA 13 TRBJ1-5 TRBV4-1 TGCGCCAGCAGCCTAGGACAGAATCAGCCCCAGCATTTT CASSLGQNQPQHF
NA TRBD2 14 TRBJ2-5 TRBV4-2 TGTGCCAGCAGCCCTATAGCGGGGGTCGAGACCCAGTACTTC CASSPIAGVETQYF
few TRBD1 18 TRBJ2-6 TRBV4-2 TGTGCCAGCACCACTTCCGGGACAGAAAGCTCTGGGGCCAACGTCCTGACTTTC CASTTSGTESSGANVLTF
once NA 14 TRBJ2-7 TRBV4-1 TGCGCCAGCAGCCAAGAACAGGGAACCTACGAGCAGTACTTC CASSQEQGTYEQYF
NA TRBD1 15 TRBJ1-6 TRBV6-5 TGTGCCAGCACCGCGACAGGGGGTTATAATTCACCCCTCCACTTT CASTATGGYNSPLHF
NA TRBD1 15 TRBJ1-1 TRBV19 TGTGCCAGTACCACCTCATGGGACAGGGACACTGAAGCTTTCTTT CASTTSWDRDTEAFF
NA TRBD1 13 TRBJ2-7 TRBV5-1 TGCGCCAGCAGCACGGAGGGGGACAGGGCTCGTTACTTC CASSTEGDRARYF
NA NA 15 TRBJ1-6 TRBV3-1/TRBV3-2 TGTGCCAGCAGCCAAGGAACCGGGGATAATTCACCCCTCCACTTT CASSQGTGDNSPLHF
NA TRBD1 16 TRBJ1-1 TRBV6-5 TGTGCCAGCAGTTACTCTAGGGACAGGATCAACACTGAAGCTTTCTTT CASSYSRDRINTEAFF
NA TRBD1 14 TRBJ1-5 TRBV30 TGTGCCTGGAGTGTCGGGACAGATAATCAGCCCCAGCATTTT CAWSVGTDNQPQHF
NA NA 15 TRBJ2-3 TRBV4-2 TGTGCCAGCAGCCTCCCCGGCCAGGGAAAAGATACGCAGTATTTT CASSLPGQGKDTQYF
NA NA 16 TRBJ1-1 TRBV30 TGTGCCTGGAGTGTACTAGGAGCACCAGGAAGCACTGAAGCTTTCTTT CAWSVLGAPGSTEAFF
NA TRBD1 15 TRBJ1-1 TRBV3-1/TRBV3-2 TGTGCCAGCAGCCACCCGGGGACAGGGTTGACTGAAGCTTTCTTT CASSHPGTGLTEAFF
NA TRBD1 15 TRBJ2-3 TRBV24-1 TGTGCCACCAGTGACCGCGGGACAGGGGTAGATACGCAGTATTTT CATSDRGTGVDTQYF
NA TRBD1 14 TRBJ1-2 TRBV2 TGTGCCAGCAGGGCAAGGACAGGGGTATTTAGCTACACCTTC CASRARTGVFSYTF
NA NA 18 TRBJ2-2 TRBV7-8 TGTGCCAGCAGCTTATCCTATGGGGCTAGTATCCACACCGGGGAGCTGTTTTTT CASSLSYGASIHTGELFF
NA TRBD1 16 TRBJ2-3 TRBV19 TGTGCCAGTAGTACCCCCGGGGACAGATACACAGATACGCAGTATTTT CASSTPGDRYTDTQYF
NA TRBD1 15 TRBJ2-5 TRBV19 TGTGCCAGTAGTAAGGACAGGGGGCGGGGAGAGACCCAGTACTTC CASSKDRGRGETQYF
NA NA 13 TRBJ2-5 TRBV12-3/TRBV12-4 TGTGCCAGCAGTCACAGGGTTCTGGAGACCCAGTACTTC CASSHRVLETQYF
NA NA 16 TRBJ1-5 TRBV19 TGTGCCAGTAGCCGGGACTCAGCCCCCCTCAATCAGCCCCAGCATTTT CASSRDSAPLNQPQHF
NA NA 14 TRBJ2-7 TRBV3-1/TRBV3-2 TGTGCCAGCAGCCAGGGAGGGGGGGCCTACGAGCAGTACTTC CASSQGGGAYEQYF
few NA 15 TRBJ2-5 TRBV4-1 TGCGCCAGCAGCCAAAGGAGAGACGAACAAGAGACCCAGTACTTC CASSQRRDEQETQYF
NA NA 16 TRBJ1-4 TRBV28 TGTGCCAGCAGCCCCAGGGGCAGGAAGACTAATGAAAAACTGTTTTTT CASSPRGRKTNEKLFF
NA TRBD2 16 TRBJ2-5 TRBV9 TGTGCCAGCAGCGTAGGGTTTAGCGGGGGACGGGAGACCCAGTACTTC CASSVGFSGGRETQYF
NA NA 12 TRBJ2-7 TRBV7-8 TGTGCCAGCAGCTTACAGGGCTACGAGCAGTACTTC CASSLQGYEQYF
NA TRBD1 11 TRBJ1-1 TRBV29-1 TGCAGCGACCGAGGACAGGGCGAAGCTTTCTTT CSDRGQGEAFF
NA NA 13 TRBJ1-1 TRBV6-5 TGTGCCAGCAGCGGTATCGGGGGAGCTTCGGCTTTCTTT CASSGIGGASAFF
NA NA 15 TRBJ2-2 TRBV5-4 TGTGCCAGCAGCTTTAGGCAGGGTCAAACCGGGGAGCTGTTTTTT CASSFRQGQTGELFF
NA NA 16 TRBJ1-6 TRBV30 TGTGCCTACTCAGTAGCCGAGAGCTCCTATAATTCACCCCTCCACTTT CAYSVAESSYNSPLHF
NA NA 14 TRBJ1-1 TRBV7-2 TGTGCCAGCAGCCCAACTTTCCGGGGGACTGAAGCTTTCTTT CASSPTFRGTEAFF